What follows describes a single TCR beta chain. It has no known antigen specificity. Per-base quality was not reported, and no clone a single base away is much larger than it. This sample is drawn from a study of cytomegalovirus exposure and HLA in healthy donors (dated by TCRdb to about 2017). A note on the overall study: An earlier analysis of approximately 600 of the donors reported 250 to 350 Gb of sequence data and 100 million to 130 million unique TCR beta sequences from 150 million to 200 million T cells. An early release that covered around 590 HLA-typed donors contained about 300 gigabases of sequencing data and tens of millions of unique TCR sequences. Of the approximately 400 genotyped donors, roughly 76% were placed in the genetic ancestry cluster associated with self-reported Caucasian donors. The study aimed to test whether signatures of past pathogen exposure could be identified by cataloging public T cell receptors. The study used immunosequencing to profile the T cell repertoires of 600 to 850 subjects and linked those repertoires to cytomegalovirus serostatus. Besides the first cohort of about 730 subjects, a separate validation cohort made up of 120 or so different subjects was used. To predict cytomegalovirus infection status, the study combined high-throughput TCR immunosequencing, statistical association of individual TCRs with disease status, and machine learning. To study patterns of TCR occurrence, a later analysis re-analyzed previously published TCR beta repertoires from just over 650 donors and added high-resolution HLA genotyping. Rather than using new phenotypic data, the later analysis identified candidate immune exposures from TCR beta sequences and from how often those sequences occurred across donors. An earlier analysis of around 640 of the donors used high-throughput TCR beta sequencing to judge whether each TCR beta V gene segment behaved as functional or pseudogenic. Donor age, sex, ethnicity and CMV serostatus were compiled alongside the repertoire data. A later genetic analysis took genome-wide SNP genotypes for about 65% of the 666 donors and used that subset as a discovery cohort. Every discovery cohort repertoire had been produced on one sequencing platform. Class I and class II HLA loci were covered by the typing at four-digit resolution. Typing coverage varied by locus: about 620-630 donors for A, B, C, DRB1 and DQB1; about 520 for DQA1; more than 600 for DPA1; around 450 for DPB1. Because of strong linkage in the cohort, five DR-DQ haplotypes were treated as single units for association and clustering. Among over 350 genotyped donors of the cohort, an average of about 240,000 unique TCR beta nucleotide sequences were sequenced per donor, roughly 20% of them non-productive. Results the study describes overall, beyond this receptor: A few of the identified cytomegalovirus-associated TCR beta chains were confirmed in vitro to be specific for cytomegalovirus antigens. A further reported finding was that TCR beta sequences accurately predicted the HLA-A and HLA-B alleles for most subjects in the first cohort. The study gave a list of some 150 TCR beta chains associated with cytomegalovirus. While some public TCRs were present in many individuals, most TCR sequences turned up only very rarely across donors. A cluster of highly shared sequence variants was judged likely to represent a technical artifact of the sequencing pipeline. Because some donors lacked HLA typing at each locus, the association tests relied only on the typed subset. A later analysis associated 16,951 TCR beta sequences with specific HLA alleles at a false discovery rate of 0.05. The presence/absence analyses assumed that sequencing depth was roughly uniform across donors, and that assumption may not be true. The cohort was sequenced for TCR beta chains only, and without alpha or paired-chain data the features that could be detected were limited. About 17 rarely observed V segments, including chromosome 9 orphons, were excluded from the earlier analysis of approximately 500 of the donors because counts were too low. According to a later analysis, most CMV-associated TCR beta chains appeared to be HLA-restricted, and the HLA associations seemed to be driven largely by CMV exposure. In an earlier analysis of 450 to 750 of the donors, most TCR beta V segments appeared in productive rearrangements about 87% or about 30% of the time, broadly matching IMGT annotations. Linkage disequilibrium might explain the correlated functional status among segregating V segments, but an unknown experimental factor could not be ruled out. In a later analysis, TCR association rates were found to vary across HLA loci, with the most associated TCRs seen for DRB1 alleles and the fewest for HLA-C alleles. When HLA alleles, especially DR and DQ, strongly co-occurred, attributing TCR associations to individual alleles was difficult. An association between a missense DCLRE1C variant and V-gene and J-gene trimming of TCR beta chains was found in a later genetic analysis and replicated in an independent cohort. Because the 87-base-pair reads could not distinguish some IMGT-functional V segments, including TRBV6-2 and TRBV6-3, those segments were excluded. Compared with equally common non-associated chains, HLA-associated TCR beta chains in a later analysis were more clonally expanded and had lower generation probabilities. Compared with the approximately 710-donor mean, donors in an Asian-associated ancestry cluster had fewer N-insertions in productive TCRs, according to a later genetic analysis. The classifier was reported to diagnose cytomegalovirus status with high specificity and sensitivity in both the original cohort and the validation cohort. Several of the top co-occurrence clusters appeared to be linked to parvovirus B19, influenza, CMV and Epstein-Barr virus, according to a later analysis. Immune exposure information for the cohort was limited to CMV serostatus. It was suggested by the authors that the approach could potentially be generalized to other disease states and immunological phenotypes.

For this chain, trimming is 1 base at the V end and 4 bases at the J end, and the number of junction bases without a gene match is 7. As encoded in the germline V gene, CDR1 is SGHTA while CDR2 is FQGNSA. The CDR3 measures 16 amino acids from cysteine to phenylalanine. The retained sequence is limited to the CDR3, 48 bases, with the frame set at the first base. Receptors were amplified or captured by the immunoSEQ multiplex PCR assay. A mixture of 60 forward primers for TCR Vbeta segments and 13 reverse primers for TCR Jbeta segments was used in the multiplex PCR. The CDR3 region of rearranged TCR beta genes was amplified from genomic DNA by a multiplex PCR assay. On the Illumina HiSeq System, the amplified TCR beta libraries were sequenced as 87-base-pair reads. For the original study's pipeline: A later analysis tallied roughly 76 million unique TCR beta chains across the roughly 610 repertoires, and approximately 12 million of those chains were shared by two or more donors. To remove PCR and sequencing errors, raw reads were error-corrected and collapsed into unique sequences using a nearest-neighbor algorithm that merged closely related sequences. Alignment of CDR3 sequences to IMGT reference sequences was used to assign V, D and J gene segments. For a sequence to be retained, at least a six-nucleotide match to both a V gene segment and a J gene segment was required. A rearrangement counted as productive if the CDR3 had no stop codons and remained in frame with V and J, and every other rearrangement counted as non-productive. Following IMGT convention, CDR3 was defined as the stretch from the second conserved V-encoded cysteine up to the conserved J-encoded phenylalanine. In an earlier analysis of roughly 610 of the donors, sequences lacking an unambiguous match to a single V gene segment were excluded. In an earlier analysis of several hundred of the donors, a V segment was called functional when productive rearrangements were above 56.7%, and segregating when the standard deviation between donors exceeded 5%. A statistical classification framework was built for diagnosing cytomegalovirus status from the catalog of TCR beta chain sequences. In a later analysis, TCR nucleotide sequences were compared against IMGT/GENE-DB human TR gene sequences so that V and J genes could be assigned. In a later analysis, CDR3 sequences and most-parsimonious VDJ recombination scenarios were assigned using the TCRdist pipeline. In a later analysis, every TCR beta chain was defined by the combination of its CDR3 amino acid sequence and its V-gene family, and reads without a unique V-gene family were dropped. A later analysis removed over 500 highly shared, low-generation-probability nucleotide sequences to deal with suspected cross-contamination and a sequencing artifact. In a later analysis, a clonal expansion index was calculated for each public chain from normalized within-repertoire ranks of inferred template counts. In a later analysis, generation probabilities were computed using a VDJ recombination model fitted to out-of-frame rearrangements, and the results were checked against IGoR. Hypergeometric tests were used in a later analysis to score TCR-TCR, TCR-HLA and TCR-CMV co-occurrence, with a repertoire-size bias correction applied to the TCR pairs. A later analysis estimated false discovery rates by permuting HLA or CMV assignments 20 times. In a later analysis, co-occurring TCRs were grouped using DBSCAN, and TCRdist sequence similarity was added for clustering within HLA-allele-positive subsets. For co-occurrence clustering, repertoires with fewer than 30,000 or more than 120,000 public chains were excluded, along with four to six repertoires with anomalous nucleotide sharing. TCRdb re-hosts the immuneACCESS table, in-frame sequences only. Its copies lack some clones; in the studies checked, an unresolved V gene accounts for under half of them, and the cause for the rest is not known. V and J calls plus clone size are reproduced from that table; the DNA served to infer D and trimming. The sample has 100,000 to 120,000 clones on record, about 81% of them singletons. Together, the top ten hold approximately 1.2% of the sample.

The cohort comprised more than 550 healthy bone marrow donors. All cohort members were sampled while nominally healthy, although unrecorded immune exposures were likely present. The donor was CMV seronegative and belonged to the group of around 350 seronegative cohort members. Every donor gave a peripheral blood sample, and the peripheral blood mononuclear cells from that sample were used for TCR beta sequencing. The Qiagen DNeasy Blood Extraction Kit was used to extract genomic DNA from the blood cell samples. The sequencing sample was made of PBMCs. The chain couples TRBV7-2 to TRBJ1-3; TRBD1 fits 7 bases in the junction. The source of this sequence is a man in his thirties or forties in good health and CMV-seronegative. The CDR3 region reads CASSLGGTAVGNTIYF. The nucleotide sequence reads TGTGCCAGCAGCTTAGGGGGGACAGCTGTCGGAAACACCATATATTTT.